These T cell receptor beta chains were read from a single sample in a study of cytomegalovirus exposure and HLA in healthy donors. The table came from immunoSEQ multiplex PCR; TCRdb's copy has only in-frame clones and leaves some out. This table has 150,000 to 200,000 clones, roughly 96% appearing once. Input material: PBMCs. The receptor source for this set is a young woman in good health and CMV-seronegative. Each CDR3 is given with its conserved first and last residue. D genes are given only for firm matches.

d_call	v_call	j_call	cdr3_nt	cdr3_aa
-	TRBV9	TRBJ1-3	TGTGCCAGCAGCGCGACAGGCTCTGGAAACACCATATATTTT	CASSATGSGNTIYF
-	TRBV29-1	TRBJ1-2	TGCAGCGTTGAAGATAGGGGGGCGGGGGGATATGGCTACACCTTC	CSVEDRGAGGYGYTF
-	TRBV7-9	TRBJ2-7	TGTGCCAGCAGCTTAGGCTCTAGCGTGCGCTCCTACGAGCAGTACTTC	CASSLGSSVRSYEQYF
-	TRBV4-2	TRBJ2-5	TGTGCCAGCAGTTCCGGAGGGGAACAAGAGACCCAGTACTTC	CASSSGGEQETQYF
-	TRBV5-1	TRBJ2-7	TGCGCCAGCAGCTTACAGGGCTGGGGATACGAGCAGTACTTC	CASSLQGWGYEQYF
TRBD1	TRBV30	TRBJ1-2	TGTGCCTGGAGTCCCGGGACAGCCTTTGGCTACACCTTC	CAWSPGTAFGYTF
TRBD1	TRBV5-6	TRBJ1-6	TGTGCCAGCAGCTTGGAGGACAGGGCCAATTCACCCCTCCACTTT	CASSLEDRANSPLHF
-	TRBV6-5	TRBJ1-3	TGTGCCAGCAGTGAACGGTTCTCTGGAAACACCATATATTTT	CASSERFSGNTIYF
-	TRBV27	TRBJ1-6	TGTGCCAGCAGTTTATTTAGCGGTGGGGCGGGTAGGAATTCACCCCTCCACTTT	CASSLFSGGAGRNSPLHF
-	TRBV10-3	TRBJ2-1	TGTGCCATCAGTGAGCGGGGTGCCTACAATGAGCAGTTCTTC	CAISERGAYNEQFF